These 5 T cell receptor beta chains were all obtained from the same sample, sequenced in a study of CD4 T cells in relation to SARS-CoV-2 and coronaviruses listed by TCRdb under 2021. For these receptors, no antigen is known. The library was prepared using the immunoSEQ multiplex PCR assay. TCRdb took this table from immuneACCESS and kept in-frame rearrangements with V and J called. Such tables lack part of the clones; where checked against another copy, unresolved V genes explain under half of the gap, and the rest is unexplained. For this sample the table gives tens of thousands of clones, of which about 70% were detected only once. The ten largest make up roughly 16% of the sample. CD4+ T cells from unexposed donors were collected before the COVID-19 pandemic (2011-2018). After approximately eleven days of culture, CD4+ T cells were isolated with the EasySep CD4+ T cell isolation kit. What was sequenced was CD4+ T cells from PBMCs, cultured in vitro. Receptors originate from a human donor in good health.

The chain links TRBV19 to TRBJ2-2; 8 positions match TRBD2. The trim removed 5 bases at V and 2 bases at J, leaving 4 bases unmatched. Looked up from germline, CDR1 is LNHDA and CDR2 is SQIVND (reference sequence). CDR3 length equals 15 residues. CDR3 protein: CASSWVAGNTGELFF. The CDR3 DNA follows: TGTGCCAGTAGTTGGGTAGCGGGAAACACCGGGGAGCTGTTTTTT.

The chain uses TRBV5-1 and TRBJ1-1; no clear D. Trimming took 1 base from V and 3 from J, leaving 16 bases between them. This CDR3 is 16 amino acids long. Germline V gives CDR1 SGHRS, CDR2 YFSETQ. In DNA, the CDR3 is TGCGCCAGCAGCTTGAGAGGTTCTGGTGAGCACACTGAAGCTTTCTTT. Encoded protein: CASSLRGSGEHTEAFF.

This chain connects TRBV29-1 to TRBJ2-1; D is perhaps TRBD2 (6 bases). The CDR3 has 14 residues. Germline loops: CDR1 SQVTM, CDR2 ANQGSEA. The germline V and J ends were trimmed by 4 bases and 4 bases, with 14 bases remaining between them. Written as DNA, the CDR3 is TGCAGCGTTGTGTCGGCTAGCGCTTACAATGAGCAGTTCTTC. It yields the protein CSVVSASAYNEQFF.

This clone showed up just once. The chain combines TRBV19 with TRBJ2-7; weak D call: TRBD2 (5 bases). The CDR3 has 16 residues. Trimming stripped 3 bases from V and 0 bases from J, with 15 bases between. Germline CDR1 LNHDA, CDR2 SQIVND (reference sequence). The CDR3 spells CASSISSAENSYEQYF. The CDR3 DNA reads TGTGCCAGTAGTATTTCGTCAGCGGAGAACTCCTACGAGCAGTACTTC.

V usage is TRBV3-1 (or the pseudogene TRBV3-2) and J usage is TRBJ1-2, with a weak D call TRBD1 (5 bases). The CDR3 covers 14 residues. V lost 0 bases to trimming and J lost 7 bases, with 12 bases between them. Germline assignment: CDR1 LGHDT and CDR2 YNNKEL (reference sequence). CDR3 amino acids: CASSQEAGRSGYTF. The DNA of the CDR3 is TGTGCCAGCAGCCAAGAGGCAGGGCGGAGTGGCTACACCTTC.